This TCR beta chain was recorded in a study of blood T cell repertoires in COVID-19. Study-level background: PBMCs, B-cell-depleted T cells, or T cells were the source of the cDNA or gDNA that made up the material.

In the original processing: Reference gene primer amplification gave nucleated cell count estimates. Profiling relied on immunoSEQ multiplex PCR, and the TCRdb table lists in-frame clones only, not all of them. That table gives V, J and clone size, and the DNA gave D and trimming. The table lists approximately 250,000 clones, 83% of them singletons. This clone was counted between two and nine times. The CDR3 is 17 amino acids. V lost 2 bases and J lost 0, with 14 bases in between. CDR1 SGHVS and CDR2 FNYEAQ come from the germline V gene. This TCR was recovered from a human donor in a cohort sampled during active COVID-19. The specimen was peripheral blood. The chain recombines TRBV7-6 with TRBJ2-1; a possible D gene is TRBD2 (5 bases). The CDR3 region is CASSLTPRASSYNEQFF. CDR3 DNA: TGTGCCAGCAGCTTAACCCCGCGGGCCAGCTCCTACAATGAGCAGTTCTTC. Variable domain in full (rest from reference TRBV7-6 and TRBJ2-1): GAGVSQSPRYKVTKRGQDVALRCDPISGHVSLYWYRQALGQGPEFLTYFNYEAQQDKSGLPNDRFSAERPEGSISTLTIQRTEQRDSAMYRCASSLTPRASSYNEQFFGPGTRLTVL.